These T cell receptor beta chains were read from a single sample in a study of control samples from healthy donors and cancer patients. Sequencing was performed with immunoSEQ multiplex PCR; in TCRdb, only in-frame clones are kept and a portion is missing. The sample consists of 130,000 or so clones, around 92% of them appearing once. Input material: PBMCs. Receptors were obtained from a man aged 45-65 years with head and neck cancer. Both conserved end residues are part of each CDR3. Each record gives: clone size, V gene, CDR3 length, D gene, J gene, CDR3 protein, CDR3 DNA. A D gene is named only where the DNA matches it firmly. Clone size is shown for a subset of rows, as once, few, many or a class of expanded clone.

>.|TRBV18|15|TRBD1|TRBJ1-5
CASSATGDSNQPQHF
TGTGCCAGCTCCGCGACAGGGGATAGCAATCAGCCCCAGCATTTT
>.|TRBV6-1|16|.|TRBJ1-2
CASSAQTATKDYGYTF
TGTGCCAGCAGTGCCCAGACAGCCACTAAAGACTATGGCTACACCTTC
>once|TRBV19|14|TRBD2|TRBJ2-5
CASSDGRLQETQYF
TGTGCCAGTAGTGACGGGAGGTTACAAGAGACCCAGTACTTC
>.|TRBV12-5|19|.|TRBJ1-5
CASGLVRDIISRRNQPQHF
TGTGCTAGTGGTTTGGTTAGGGACATTATATCCAGAAGGAATCAGCCCCAGCATTTT
>.|TRBV18|13|.|TRBJ2-7
CASSKASSYEQYF
TGTGCCAGCTCTAAAGCGAGCTCCTACGAGCAGTACTTC
>.|TRBV4-1|14|.|TRBJ2-7
CASSLRGGSYEQYF
TGCGCCAGCAGCCTTAGGGGCGGCTCCTACGAGCAGTACTTC
>.|TRBV4-1|18|TRBD1|TRBJ1-2
CASSQEPGQGIPNYGYTF
TGCGCCAGCAGCCAGGAGCCGGGACAGGGAATACCTAACTATGGCTACACCTTC
>.|TRBV12-3/TRBV12-4|13|.|TRBJ2-5
CASSFGLAETQYF
TGTGCCAGCAGTTTTGGGTTAGCAGAGACCCAGTACTTC
>few|TRBV11-2|14|.|TRBJ2-1
CASSREGGAGEQFF
TGTGCCAGCAGTCGCGAGGGGGGGGCCGGTGAGCAGTTCTTC
>.|TRBV18|19|TRBD1|TRBJ1-5
CASSNRGRETFHSNQPQHF
TGTGCCAGCTCAAACAGGGGGCGCGAGACCTTTCATAGCAATCAGCCCCAGCATTTT
>.|TRBV5-1|16|TRBD1|TRBJ1-2
CASRDSPGQGNYGYTF
TGCGCCAGCAGAGATTCCCCGGGACAGGGAAACTATGGCTACACCTTC
>.|TRBV11-2|14|.|TRBJ1-6
CASRTGSNRTPLHF
TGTGCCAGCAGGACAGGTAGTAATCGAACACCCCTCCACTTT
>.|TRBV11-2|15|TRBD2|TRBJ2-7
CASSDSGRATYEQYF
TGTGCCAGCAGCGATAGCGGGAGGGCGACCTACGAGCAGTACTTC
>once|TRBV2|12|.|TRBJ2-5
CASRGYQETQYF
TGTGCCAGCAGGGGTTACCAAGAGACCCAGTACTTC
>few|TRBV12-3/TRBV12-4|13|.|TRBJ2-7
CASRGGLSYEQYF
TGTGCCAGCAGGGGGGGACTCTCCTACGAGCAGTACTTC
>.|TRBV29-1|13|.|TRBJ1-2
CSVRDPEGYGYTF
TGCAGCGTAAGGGACCCGGAAGGCTATGGCTACACCTTC
>.|TRBV6-5|13|.|TRBJ2-5
CASTNSGSETQYF
TGTGCCAGCACCAATAGTGGGTCGGAGACCCAGTACTTC
>.|TRBV9|18|TRBD1|TRBJ2-7
CASSVAGQGSGLAYEQYF
TGTGCCAGCAGCGTAGCTGGACAGGGATCTGGACTTGCCTACGAGCAGTACTTC
>once|TRBV5-1|15|.|TRBJ1-4
CASSLGWGNGEKLFF
TGCGCCAGCAGCTTGGGGTGGGGGAACGGAGAAAAACTGTTTTTT
>.|TRBV5-1|14|.|TRBJ2-2
CASSLDLGGGELFF
TGCGCCAGCAGCTTGGATCTAGGGGGCGGGGAGCTGTTTTTT
>.|TRBV27|13|.|TRBJ2-5
CASKQQNQETQYF
TGTGCCAGCAAGCAACAGAATCAAGAGACCCAGTACTTC
>.|TRBV2|15|TRBD1|TRBJ2-3
CASSPDRASTDTQYF
TGTGCCAGCAGTCCTGACAGGGCTAGCACAGATACGCAGTATTTT
>.|TRBV5-1|16|.|TRBJ1-1
CASRRLPGQKNTEAFF
TGCGCCAGCAGGAGGCTTCCGGGACAAAAGAACACTGAAGCTTTCTTT
>.|TRBV28|16|TRBD2|TRBJ2-5
CASSSWTSGRGETQYF
TGTGCCAGCAGTTCTTGGACTAGCGGGAGGGGGGAGACCCAGTACTTC
>few|TRBV5-6|13|.|TRBJ1-5
CASSFSGVAPQHF
TGTGCCAGCAGCTTCTCGGGGGTGGCGCCCCAGCATTTT
>.|TRBV27|13|.|TRBJ1-6
CASTINGRVPLHF
TGTGCCAGCACAATTAACGGGCGCGTTCCCCTCCACTTT
>.|TRBV28|13|.|TRBJ2-3
CASKTRTTDTQYF
TGTGCCAGCAAGACCAGGACTACAGATACGCAGTATTTT
>few|TRBV7-9|16|TRBD1|TRBJ1-2
CASSSLVGQGATGYTF
TGTGCCAGCAGCAGCTTAGTGGGGCAGGGGGCGACTGGCTACACCTTC
>.|TRBV7-9|13|TRBD1|TRBJ1-5
CASSLTGGQPQHF
TGTGCCAGCAGCTTAACAGGGGGACAGCCCCAGCATTTT
>few|TRBV2|15|.|TRBJ1-5
CASRFGLNGNQPQHF
TGTGCCAGCAGGTTCGGACTTAACGGCAATCAGCCCCAGCATTTT
>.|TRBV5-6|14|TRBD2|TRBJ2-1
CASSFGLAYNEQFF
TGTGCCAGCAGCTTTGGACTAGCGTACAATGAGCAGTTCTTC
>.|TRBV6-2/TRBV6-3|14|.|TRBJ2-1
CASSYGPEYNEQFF
TGTGCCAGCAGTTATGGTCCGGAATACAATGAGCAGTTCTTC
>.|TRBV6-5|15|.|TRBJ1-5
CASTGASNSNQPQHF
TGTGCCAGCACCGGTGCCAGCAATAGCAATCAGCCCCAGCATTTT
>.|TRBV10-3|14|.|TRBJ2-2
CASLRGENTGELFF
TGTGCCTCTCTGCGGGGAGAGAACACCGGGGAGCTGTTTTTT
>once|TRBV3-1/TRBV3-2|15|.|TRBJ1-3
CASSQEGVSGNTIYF
TGTGCCAGCAGCCAAGAGGGGGTCTCTGGAAACACCATATATTTT
>.|TRBV7-9|11|.|TRBJ2-5
CASRPQETQYF
TGTGCCAGCAGACCCCAAGAGACCCAGTACTTC
>.|TRBV24-1|11|.|TRBJ2-5
CATGYQETQYF
TGTGCCACCGGGTACCAAGAGACCCAGTACTTC
>.|TRBV14|14|.|TRBJ2-5
CASSQDLAQETQYF
TGTGCCAGCAGCCAAGATCTGGCTCAAGAGACCCAGTACTTC
>few|TRBV7-8|13|.|TRBJ1-1
CASSATGRTEAFF
TGTGCCAGCAGCGCCACAGGGAGAACTGAAGCTTTCTTT
>once|TRBV5-6|14|.|TRBJ2-7
CASSYGGSSYEQYF
TGTGCCAGCAGCTATGGGGGGAGCTCCTACGAGCAGTACTTC
>.|TRBV27|13|.|TRBJ1-5
CASSFTGFRPQHF
TGTGCCAGCAGTTTTACGGGTTTTCGGCCCCAGCATTTT
>once|TRBV18|15|TRBD1|TRBJ1-5
CASSPPGTVNQPQHF
TGTGCCAGCTCACCACCCGGGACAGTCAATCAGCCCCAGCATTTT
>.|TRBV7-6|14|.|TRBJ2-7
CASSLEAGAHEQYF
TGTGCCAGCAGCTTAGAGGCGGGGGCCCACGAGCAGTACTTC
>.|TRBV5-4|16|TRBD2|TRBJ2-2
CASSFGTSSGTGELFF
TGTGCCAGCAGCTTCGGGACTAGCAGCGGCACCGGGGAGCTGTTTTTT
>.|TRBV7-9|14|TRBD1|TRBJ2-3
CASSWTGYRDTQYF
TGTGCCAGCAGCTGGACAGGGTATAGGGATACGCAGTATTTT
>few|TRBV5-6|12|.|TRBJ2-1
CASSSDYQEQFF
TGTGCCAGCAGCTCCGACTATCAGGAGCAGTTCTTC
>.|TRBV9|16|.|TRBJ1-2
CASSSTQGLAYRGYTF
TGTGCCAGCAGCTCAACTCAGGGTCTAGCCTATCGAGGCTACACCTTC
>.|TRBV18|16|TRBD1|TRBJ2-3
CASSPFPGQGRNTQYF
TGTGCCAGCTCACCATTCCCGGGACAGGGACGAAATACGCAGTATTTT
>.|TRBV7-3|15|TRBD1|TRBJ2-3
CASSRTGGGADTQYF
TGTGCCAGCAGTAGGACAGGGGGGGGCGCAGATACGCAGTATTTT
>.|TRBV20-1|11|.|TRBJ1-2
CSAPDLRGYTF
TGCAGTGCTCCCGACCTAAGAGGCTACACCTTC
>.|TRBV18|15|.|TRBJ2-1
CASSPGAGVINEQFF
TGTGCCAGCTCACCAGGGGCAGGGGTGATCAATGAGCAGTTCTTC
>.|TRBV5-4|17|TRBD2|TRBJ2-2
CASSSMVAGGRTGELFF
TGTGCCAGCAGCTCAATGGTAGCGGGGGGTCGGACCGGGGAGCTGTTTTTT